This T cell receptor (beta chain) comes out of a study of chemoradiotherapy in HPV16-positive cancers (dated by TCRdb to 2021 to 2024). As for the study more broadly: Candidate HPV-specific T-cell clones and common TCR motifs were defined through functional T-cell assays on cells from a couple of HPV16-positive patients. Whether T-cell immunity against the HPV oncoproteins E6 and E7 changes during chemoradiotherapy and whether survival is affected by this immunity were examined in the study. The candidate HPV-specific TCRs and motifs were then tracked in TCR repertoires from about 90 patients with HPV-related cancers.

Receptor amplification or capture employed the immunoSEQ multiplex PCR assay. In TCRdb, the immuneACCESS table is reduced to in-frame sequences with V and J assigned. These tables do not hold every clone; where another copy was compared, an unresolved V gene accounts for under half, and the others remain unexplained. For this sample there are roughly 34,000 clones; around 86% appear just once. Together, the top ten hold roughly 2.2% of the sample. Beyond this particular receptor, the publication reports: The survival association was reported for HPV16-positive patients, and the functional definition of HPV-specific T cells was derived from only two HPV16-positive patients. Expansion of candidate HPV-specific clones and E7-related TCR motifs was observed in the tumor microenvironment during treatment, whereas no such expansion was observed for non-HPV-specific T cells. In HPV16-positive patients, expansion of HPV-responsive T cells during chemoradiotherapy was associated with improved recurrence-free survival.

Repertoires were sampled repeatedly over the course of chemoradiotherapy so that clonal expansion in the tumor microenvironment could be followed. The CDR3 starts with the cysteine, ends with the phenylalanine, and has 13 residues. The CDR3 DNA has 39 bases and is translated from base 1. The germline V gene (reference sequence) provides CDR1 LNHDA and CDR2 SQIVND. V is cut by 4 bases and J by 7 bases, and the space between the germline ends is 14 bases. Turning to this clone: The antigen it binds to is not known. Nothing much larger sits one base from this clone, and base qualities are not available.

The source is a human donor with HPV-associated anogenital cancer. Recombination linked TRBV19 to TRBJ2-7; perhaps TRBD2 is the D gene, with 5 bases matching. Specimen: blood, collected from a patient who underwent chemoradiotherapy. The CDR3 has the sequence CASSRERDQEQYF. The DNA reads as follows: TGTGCCAGTAGTAGGGAGCGAGACCAAGAGCAGTACTTC.